Listed here are 23 T cell receptor beta chains from one sample, sequenced in a study of blood T cells in healthy people across ages. It was with a sample-barcoded 5' primer and a J-beta primer mix that a second PCR of roughly 7 to 12 cycles was run. One entry per CDR3 protein, called by TCRdb with MiXCR from the 5' RACE reads. The sample consists of about 780,000 distinct CDR3 sequences, about half of them appearing once. Sequenced input: blood. The receptors stem from a man older than 75 in good health.

This clonotype was observed a handful of times. The genes are TRBV15 and TRBJ1-1; D is perhaps TRBD1 (5 bases). V was clipped by 4 bases and J by 4 bases, with 13 bases between them. CDR1 LNHNV and CDR2 YYDKDF come from the germline V gene (reference sequence). This CDR3 comprises 14 residues. CDR3 sequence reads: CATSMGREITEAFF. The CDR3 DNA sequence: TGTGCCACCAGCATGGGGCGTGAAATCACTGAAGCTTTCTTT.

This clonotype was found a few times. V gene TRBV12-3 or TRBV12-4 combines with J gene TRBJ2-1; a weak D match, TRBD1 (5 bases). The CDR3 extends over 14 amino acids. V was pared by 4 bases and J by 4 bases, with 11 bases between. The CDR3 DNA is TGTGCCAGCAGTTCGACGACAGCTTACAATGAGCAGTTCTTC. Translation gives CASSSTTAYNEQFF.

V and J are TRBV7-2 and TRBJ2-5, with D perhaps matching TRBD1 or TRBD2 (6 bases each). The germline V gene encodes CDR1 SGHTA and CDR2 FQGNSA. Trimming stripped 4 bases from V and 1 base from J, with 22 bases between. There are 18 residues in the CDR3. The chain's CDR3 is CASSSTRRGRYPQETQYF. The CDR3 bases are TGTGCCAGCAGCTCGACCCGCCGGGGGCGTTATCCCCAAGAGACCCAGTACTTC.

A few counts support this clonotype. V usage is TRBV18 and J usage is TRBJ2-7; 11 nucleotides match TRBD2. Trimming at V came to 2 bases and at J to 5 bases, leaving 5 bases not matched to a gene. This CDR3 has 15 residues. Germline CDR1 reads KGHSH; CDR2 reads LQKENI. The CDR3 is CASSPIAGGPHEQYF. CDR3 DNA: TGTGCCAGCTCACCAATAGCGGGAGGGCCACACGAGCAGTACTTC.

In this sample, this clonotype turned up once. One end of the junction does not line up with germline, which may come from a read error. This rearrangement joins TRBV5-1 to TRBJ2-1; either TRBD1 or TRBD2 may fit D (5 bases each). The CDR3 is made up of 17 amino acids. Germline V gives CDR1 SGHRS, CDR2 YFSETQ. The CDR3 protein is CASSFRGILSSYSEQFF. DNA of the CDR3: TGCGCCAGCAGCTTTCGGGGCATTCTTAGCTCCTACAGTGAGCAGTTCTTC.

This clonotype was observed many times. The chain links TRBV25-1 to TRBJ1-6, with a possible D match to TRBD1 (6 bases). V lost 7 bases and J lost 7, with 14 bases in between. Germline-derived CDR1 and CDR2 are MGHDK and SYGVNS. This CDR3 comprises 14 residues. This CDR3 is CASTGLGANSPLHF. The CDR3 DNA sequence: TGTGCCAGCACCGGCCTGGGGGCGAATTCACCCCTCCACTTT. The full variable domain, rest sourced from reference TRBV25-1 and TRBJ1-6, is EADIYQTPRYLVIGTGKKITLECSQTMGHDKMYWYQQDPGMELHLIHYSYGVNSTEKGDLSSESTVSRIRTEHFPLTLESARPSHTSQYLCASTGLGANSPLHFGNGTRLTVT.

This clonotype has just a few counts. This chain uses TRBV7-2 with TRBJ2-3, with a tentative D call TRBD1 (5 bases). Between the trimmed V and J ends, which lost 5 bases and 6 bases, there was a span of 9 bases. Per germline, CDR1 SGHTA and CDR2 FQGNSA. This CDR3 comprises 12 residues. The chain's CDR3 is CASSQGIDTQYF. The CDR3 DNA is TGTGCCAGCAGCCAGGGCATCGATACGCAGTATTTT. Full variable domain (missing parts from reference TRBV7-2 and TRBJ2-3): GAGVSQSPSNKVTEKGKDVELRCDPISGHTALYWYRQSLGQGLEFLIYFQGNSAPDKSGLPSDRFSAERTGGSVSTLTIQRTQQEDSAVYLCASSQGIDTQYFGPGTRLTVL.

This clonotype showed up just once. The V and J genes are TRBV28 and TRBJ2-7; 8 positions match TRBD1. Germline V gives CDR1 MDHEN, CDR2 SYDVKM. V dropped 2 bases and J dropped 6; count of bases not matched to a gene: 12. This CDR3 region has 16 residues. The CDR3 DNA is TGTGCCAGCAGTTTAGTTGCAGGACAGGGTCTCGGCGAGCAGTACTTC. The encoded protein is CASSLVAGQGLGEQYF.

This clonotype is a singleton in its sample. This sequence joins TRBV29-1 and TRBJ1-1, with a possible D match to TRBD1 (5 bases). With 6 bases removed from V and 4 bases from J, the gap between germline ends came to 12 bases. Germline V gene lookup returns CDR1 SQVTM and CDR2 ANQGSEA. The CDR3 contains 12 residues. The CDR3 nucleotides read TGCAGCGTGGGACGGAAGAGCACTGAAGCTTTCTTT. It is translated as CSVGRKSTEAFF.

Concerning this clonotype itself: This may be a read error, as it is one base from a much larger clone. The chain recombines TRBV7-6 with TRBJ2-1; 10 positions match TRBD2. Germline loops: CDR1 SGHVS, CDR2 FNYEAQ. The CDR3 contains 19 residues. The CDR3 nucleotides are TGTGCCAGCAACTTAGCGGGAGGAATAGCGGGAAAACGTACAGATGAGCAGTTCTTC. It translates to CASNLAGGIAGKRTDEQFF.

The chain combines TRBV4-3 with TRBJ2-5; 7 bases are shared with TRBD2. V shed 4 bases, J shed 11 bases, and the junction held 19 bases outside the gene matches. Germline lookup yields CDR1 LGHNA and CDR2 YSLEER. The CDR3 spans 16 residues. The CDR3 DNA is TGCGCCAGCAGCCCCCGGGGCAGCGGGATAAACAATGAGCAGTACTTC. It encodes CASSPRGSGINNEQYF.

The V gene is TRBV29-1, the J gene TRBJ2-1; 15 positions match TRBD2. Looked up from germline, CDR1 is SQVTM and CDR2 is ANQGSEA. The CDR3 runs 13 residues. The V and J ends lost 8 bases and 8 bases, in that order; junction bases with no gene match: 4. CDR3 nucleotide sequence: TGCAGCTGCGGGACTAGCGGGAGGCATGAGCAGTTCTTC. It encodes CSCGTSGRHEQFF.

V and J are TRBV24-1 and TRBJ2-1, with 7 bases matching TRBD2. The CDR3 covers 15 residues. V dropped 5 bases and J dropped 1; count of bases not matched to a gene: 4. Germline V gene lookup returns CDR1 KGHDR and CDR2 SFDVKD. The CDR3 is CATSAGGASYNEQFF. The CDR3 region has the DNA TGTGCCACCAGTGCGGGGGGAGCGTCCTACAATGAGCAGTTCTTC.

Many counts were recorded for this clonotype. The genes are TRBV2 and TRBJ1-4; 7 positions agree with TRBD1. The germline CDR1 and CDR2 sequences are SNHLY and FYNNEI. This CDR3 is 14 amino acids long. V was clipped by 5 bases and J by 6 bases; unmatched bases: 6. The CDR3 nucleotides read TGTGCCAGCAGTCCGGGACAGCTTTATGAAAAACTGTTTTTT. It encodes CASSPGQLYEKLFF.

The genes are TRBV7-2 and TRBJ2-7; 10 nucleotides line up with TRBD2. The trim removed 2 bases at V and 7 bases at J, leaving 5 bases unmatched. Germline lookup yields CDR1 SGHTA and CDR2 FQGNSA. CDR3 length: 14 residues. The CDR3 region is CASSLRAGGREQYF. CDR3 sequence (DNA): TGTGCCAGCAGCTTAAGAGCGGGAGGGAGGGAGCAGTACTTC.

The V and J genes are TRBV7-2 and TRBJ2-1; a weak D match, TRBD2 (5 bases). This CDR3 has 15 amino acids. V shed 5 bases and J shed 2 bases, with 13 bases lying between them. Looked up from germline, CDR1 is SGHTA and CDR2 is FQGNSA. The CDR3 nucleotides are TGTGCCAGCAGCCTCCTACCCGGGACCTACAATGAGCAGTTCTTC. It encodes CASSLLPGTYNEQFF.

The V call is TRBV12-3 or TRBV12-4, the J call TRBJ2-1; 10 bases are a match to TRBD2. The V gene end was trimmed by 5 bases and the J gene end by 6 bases; junction bases not matched to a gene: 10. The CDR3 contains 16 residues. CDR3 nucleotides: TGTGCCAGCAGTCCCGATAGGCCTAGCGGGAGCAATGAGCAGTTCTTC. It is translated as CASSPDRPSGSNEQFF.

The chain joins TRBV6-1 to TRBJ1-2, with D possibly matching TRBD1 (5 bases). Trimming left V 4 bases short and J 8 bases short, with 17 bases between. CDR3 length equals 14 residues. CDR1 and CDR2 (germline): MNHNS, SASEGT. In DNA, the CDR3 is TGTGCCAGCAGTGGTGAGGGGAGGTACTGGGGCTACACCTTC. Translation gives CASSGEGRYWGYTF.

This clonotype came up once. V usage is TRBV2 and J usage is TRBJ2-5; tentative D call: TRBD2 (6 bases). CDR3 length: 14 residues. Germline lookup yields CDR1 SNHLY and CDR2 FYNNEI. V was pared by 8 bases and J by 11 bases, with 24 bases between. The CDR3 protein is CASEPGRTTWEQYF. CDR3 sequence (DNA): TGTGCCAGCGAGCCGGGACGGACTACCTGGGAGCAGTACTTC.

This clonotype has a handful of counts. The chain has TRBV7-2 and TRBJ2-3; D may correspond to TRBD1 or TRBD2 (5 bases each). Germline values: CDR1 SGHTA, CDR2 FQGNSA. The CDR3 spans 16 residues. V gave up 1 base and J gave up 5 bases, with 16 bases separating them. The CDR3 nucleotides read TGTGCCAGCAGCTTAGACCCGGGACCCGGAGGAGATACGCAGTATTTT. It is translated as CASSLDPGPGGDTQYF.

This clonotype was found a few times. The chain combines TRBV5-1 with TRBJ2-1; TRBD2 matches 7 bases. This CDR3 is built from 14 residues. The V gene's germline CDR1 is SGHRS and CDR2 YFSETQ. With V trimmed by 3 bases and J by 9 bases, 9 bases remained unmatched. This CDR3 reads CASSSDATGGEQFF. CDR3 DNA: TGCGCCAGCAGCTCGGACGCGACGGGGGGTGAGCAGTTCTTC.

V is TRBV29-1 and J is TRBJ2-3; no definite D call. Germline CDR1 is SQVTM and CDR2 is ANQGSEA. The V end was cut by 6 bases, the J end by 7 bases, with 17 bases between. The CDR3 spans 13 residues. For the CDR3, the DNA is TGCAGCGTCCCGAGCGCTCAGGTCAATACGCAGTATTTT. This codes for CSVPSAQVNTQYF.

This clonotype was counted many times. The rearrangement uses TRBV4-1 and TRBJ1-1, with D possibly matching TRBD1 (5 bases). The CDR3 totals 13 residues. CDR1 is MGHRA and CDR2 is YSYEKL in the germline V gene. The ends were cut back, 5 bases at V and 9 bases at J, with 16 bases in the middle. The CDR3 here is CASSYTTGSQAFF. CDR3 in DNA: TGCGCCAGCAGCTACACAACAGGATCCCAAGCTTTCTTT.